The 5 T cell receptor beta chains reported below all come from one sample, sequenced in a study of blood T cell repertoires in COVID-19. Profiling relied on immunoSEQ multiplex PCR, and the TCRdb table lists in-frame clones only, not all of them. The sample carries about 87,000 clones, around 75% recorded once. Sequenced: peripheral blood. The source is a woman older than 75 with active or convalescent COVID-19.

The chain links TRBV15 to TRBJ1-4; tentative D call: TRBD1 (6 bases). V shed 0 bases and J shed 5 bases, with 13 bases lying between them. CDR3 length: 16 residues. The V gene's germline CDR1 is LNHNV and CDR2 YYDKDF (reference sequence). In nucleotides, the CDR3 is TGTGCCACCAGCAGAGATAAGACAGGTTCGAATGAAAAACTGTTTTTT. Translated, it gives CATSRDKTGSNEKLFF.

This chain links TRBV4-2 with TRBJ2-5; possible D gene TRBD1, 5 bases. The CDR3 length is 14 residues. Looked up from germline, CDR1 is LGHNA and CDR2 is YNFKEQ. V gave up 0 bases and J gave up 5 bases, with 10 bases separating them. The CDR3 DNA sequence: TGTGCCAGCAGCCAAGACCCTAAGGGGGAGACCCAGTACTTC. Its translation: CASSQDPKGETQYF.

The chain joins TRBV4-1 to TRBJ2-3, with D possibly matching TRBD2 (5 bases). This CDR3 has 16 residues. V was trimmed by 4 bases and J by 0 bases, leaving 14 bases between them. Germline CDR1 reads MGHRA; CDR2 reads YSYEKL. CDR3 nucleotide sequence: TGCGCCAGCAGCCTTGCCGGGATCCCTAGCACAGATACGCAGTATTTT. This translates into CASSLAGIPSTDTQYF.

The V gene is TRBV4-3, the J gene TRBJ1-1; the match to TRBD1 covers 7 bases. CDR1 is LGHNA and CDR2 is YSLEER in the germline V gene. After removal of 2 bases from V and 0 bases from J, the junction contained 9 bases not matched to a gene. The CDR3 extends over 17 amino acids. The CDR3 DNA reads TGCGCCAGCAGCCAATTCGCCGGGACAGCAATGAACACTGAAGCTTTCTTT. Protein product: CASSQFAGTAMNTEAFF.

V gene TRBV2 combines with J gene TRBJ2-1; 10 nucleotides line up with TRBD2. Trimming removed 7 bases from V and 7 bases from J; junction bases left unmatched: 7. The CDR3 sequence is 14 residues long. Germline CDR1 reads SNHLY; CDR2 reads FYNNEI. DNA for the CDR3: TGTGCCAGCATTCTCCTAGCGGGAGTAAATGAGCAGTTCTTC. This translates into CASILLAGVNEQFF.